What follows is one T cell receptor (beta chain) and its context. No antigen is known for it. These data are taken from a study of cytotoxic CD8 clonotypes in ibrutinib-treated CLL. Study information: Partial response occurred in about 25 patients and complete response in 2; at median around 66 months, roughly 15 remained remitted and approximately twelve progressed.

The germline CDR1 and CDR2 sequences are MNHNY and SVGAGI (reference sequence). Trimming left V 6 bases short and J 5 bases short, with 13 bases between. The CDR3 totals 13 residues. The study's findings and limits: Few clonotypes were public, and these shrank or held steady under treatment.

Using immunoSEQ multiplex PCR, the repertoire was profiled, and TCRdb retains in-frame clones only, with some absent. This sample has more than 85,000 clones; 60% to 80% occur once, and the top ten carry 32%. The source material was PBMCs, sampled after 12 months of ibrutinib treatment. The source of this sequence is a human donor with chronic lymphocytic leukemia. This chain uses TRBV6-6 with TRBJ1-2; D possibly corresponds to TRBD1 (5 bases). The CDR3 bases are TGTGCCAGCAGCAACACCGGGACGTATGGCTACACCTTC. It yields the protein CASSNTGTYGYTF.